This is a list of T cell receptor beta chains from one sample in a study of blood T cell repertoires in COVID-19. Data came from immunoSEQ multiplex PCR; TCRdb stores just in-frame clones and leaves some out. Found here are around 150,000 clones, around 82% of them singletons; the top ten hold 9.5% to 12%. Specimen: peripheral blood. Receptors originate from a man aged 60 to 75 with active or convalescent COVID-19. Each CDR3 is given with its conserved first and last residue. A D gene is named only where the DNA matches it firmly. Clone size is given for some rows only: seen once, a few or many times, or a class if the clone is expanded.

D | J | size | V | CDR3 | DNA
TRBD2 | TRBJ2-1 | . | TRBV27 | CASSTSGESSYNEQFF | TGTGCCAGCAGTACAAGCGGGGAGAGCTCCTACAATGAGCAGTTCTTC
. | TRBJ1-1 | . | TRBV6-5 | CASSYSRGEAFF | TGTGCCAGCAGTTACTCTCGGGGTGAAGCTTTCTTT
TRBD1 | TRBJ1-1 | . | TRBV18 | CASSPGGQGWTEAFF | TGTGCCAGCTCACCGGGGGGACAGGGGTGGACTGAAGCTTTCTTT
. | TRBJ1-5 | . | TRBV6-1 | CASSEEGNQPQHF | TGTGCCAGCAGTGAAGAGGGGAATCAGCCCCAGCATTTT
TRBD1 | TRBJ1-1 | . | TRBV25-1 | CASSARTGYTEAFF | TGTGCCAGCAGTGCAAGGACAGGTTACACTGAAGCTTTCTTT
TRBD2 | TRBJ2-5 | . | TRBV19 | CASSDRTSGRYLQETQYF | TGTGCCAGTAGTGACCGGACTAGCGGGAGGTACTTACAAGAGACCCAGTACTTC
. | TRBJ1-2 | . | TRBV19 | CASERGRPGNYGYTF | TGTGCCAGTGAAAGGGGCAGACCGGGTAACTATGGCTACACCTTC
. | TRBJ2-3 | . | TRBV19 | CASSKGLTTDTQYF | TGTGCCAGTAGTAAGGGACTGACTACAGATACGCAGTATTTT
. | TRBJ2-1 | . | TRBV28 | CASSPPQVEQFF | TGTGCCAGCAGTCCCCCCCAGGTTGAGCAGTTCTTC
. | TRBJ2-1 | . | TRBV19 | CASSEPGGATYNEQFF | TGTGCCAGTAGCGAACCTGGGGGGGCCACCTACAATGAGCAGTTCTTC
TRBD2 | TRBJ2-1 | . | TRBV6-6 | CASEPIAGGPREQFF | TGTGCCAGCGAGCCCATAGCGGGAGGGCCGAGGGAGCAGTTCTTC
TRBD2 | TRBJ2-7 | . | TRBV3-1/TRBV3-2 | CASSQSLAGSYEQYF | TGTGCCAGCAGCCAGTCACTAGCGGGCTCCTACGAGCAGTACTTC
. | TRBJ2-3 | . | TRBV7-2 | CASSLVGRAGTDTQYF | TGTGCCAGCAGCTTAGTAGGCAGGGCGGGCACAGATACGCAGTATTTT
. | TRBJ2-1 | . | TRBV5-4 | CASSPGHISYNEQFF | TGTGCCAGCAGCCCAGGACACATCTCCTACAATGAGCAGTTCTTC
. | TRBJ1-1 | . | TRBV2 | CATSGTISSTEAFF | TGTGCCACATCCGGGACAATCAGTTCCACTGAAGCTTTCTTT
. | TRBJ1-3 | . | TRBV11-3 | CASSFSTIYF | TGTGCCAGCAGCTTTAGCACCATATATTTT
TRBD1 | TRBJ2-1 | . | TRBV5-5 | CASSLALATGPTMLQFF | TGTGCCAGCAGCTTAGCTCTGGCGACAGGGCCTACAATGTTGCAGTTCTTC
. | TRBJ1-2 | . | TRBV9 | CASSVDGRAPVFF | TGTGCCAGCAGCGTAGATGGGCGGGCCCCTGTTTTCTTC
TRBD1 | TRBJ2-2 | . | TRBV7-3 | CASSSTAGQGYTGELFF | TGTGCCAGCAGCTCCACGGCGGGACAGGGCTACACCGGGGAGCTGTTTTTT
. | TRBJ1-1 | . | TRBV6-5 | CASSYSGAEAFF | TGTGCCAGCAGTTACTCGGGGGCCGAAGCTTTCTTT
TRBD1 | TRBJ1-1 | . | TRBV28 | CASRPGQANTEAFF | TGTGCCAGCAGGCCGGGACAGGCGAACACTGAAGCTTTCTTT
TRBD1 | TRBJ1-1 | . | TRBV19 | CASSIEDRVGTEAFF | TGTGCCAGTAGTATTGAAGACAGGGTTGGCACTGAAGCTTTCTTT
TRBD2 | TRBJ2-3 | . | TRBV7-2 | CASAREVDTQYF | TGTGCCAGCGCTCGGGAGGTGGATACGCAGTATTTT
TRBD1 | TRBJ1-4 | many | TRBV7-6 | CASSRLPRGRSGLDEKLFF | TGTGCCAGCAGCCGATTACCAAGGGGGCGTTCAGGGTTGGATGAAAAACTGTTTTTT
TRBD1 | TRBJ1-3 | . | TRBV6-6 | CASSGQGMVDTIYF | TGTGCCAGCAGCGGACAGGGAATGGTGGACACCATATATTTT
. | TRBJ1-2 | . | TRBV11-2 | CASSGPGLANYGYTF | TGTGCCAGCAGCGGCCCGGGACTGGCTAACTATGGCTACACCTTC
. | TRBJ1-2 | . | TRBV5-1 | CASSEPGQNYGYTF | TGCGCCAGCAGCGAACCGGGACAAAACTATGGCTACACCTTC
. | TRBJ2-7 | . | TRBV10-2 | CASSPERYEQYF | TGCGCCAGCAGTCCCGAGAGGTACGAGCAGTACTTC
. | TRBJ1-1 | . | TRBV21-1 | CASRPGCDNLNTEAFF | TGTGCCAGCAGACCCGGCTGTGACAATCTAAACACTGAAGCTTTCTTT
. | TRBJ2-2 | many | TRBV7-3 | CASSSLGGGELFF | TGTGCCAGCAGCTCCTTGGGGGGCGGGGAGCTGTTTTTT
. | TRBJ1-4 | . | TRBV18 | CASSPPGLGEKLFF | TGTGCCAGCTCACCCCCGGGTCTTGGTGAAAAACTGTTTTTT
TRBD2 | TRBJ2-3 | . | TRBV27 | CASSLASGITDTQYF | TGTGCCAGCAGTTTAGCTAGCGGAATCACAGATACGCAGTATTTT
. | TRBJ1-6 | few | TRBV11-2 | CASSLLNSPLHF | TGTGCCAGCAGCCTCCTTAATTCACCCCTCCACTTT
TRBD1 | TRBJ2-1 | . | TRBV9 | CASSTGTGAYNEQFF | TGTGCCAGCAGCACCGGGACAGGGGCCTACAATGAGCAGTTCTTC
TRBD1 | TRBJ2-1 | few | TRBV6-5 | CASTSGTGVYNEQFF | TGTGCCAGCACTTCCGGGACAGGGGTCTACAATGAGCAGTTCTTC
. | TRBJ2-1 | . | TRBV4-2 | CASSALGNEQFF | TGTGCCAGCAGCGCGCTCGGGAATGAGCAGTTCTTC
. | TRBJ2-7 | . | TRBV4-2 | CASSHPGVPYEQYF | TGTGCCAGCAGCCATCCCGGGGTTCCCTACGAGCAGTACTTC
TRBD1 | TRBJ2-2 | . | TRBV5-1 | CASSLAPGGLAGELFF | TGCGCCAGCAGCTTGGCCCCAGGGGGCCTCGCCGGGGAGCTGTTTTTT
TRBD2 | TRBJ2-1 | . | TRBV19 | CASSIFLAETSYNEQFF | TGTGCCAGTAGTATATTCCTAGCGGAGACCTCCTACAATGAGCAGTTCTTC
. | TRBJ2-5 | . | TRBV3-1/TRBV3-2 | CASSSGLLQETQYF | TGTGCCAGCAGCTCGGGACTGCTCCAAGAGACCCAGTACTTC
. | TRBJ1-1 | . | TRBV6-6 | CASTLGVTEAFF | TGTGCCAGCACCCTAGGGGTGACTGAAGCTTTCTTT
. | TRBJ1-2 | . | TRBV5-4 | CASSRSTGLYGYTF | TGTGCCAGCAGCCGATCGACAGGACTCTATGGCTACACCTTC
. | TRBJ1-6 | . | TRBV29-1 | CSVGSGVTNSPLHF | TGCAGCGTTGGGAGCGGGGTGACTAATTCACCCCTCCACTTT
TRBD2 | TRBJ2-5 | . | TRBV11-2 | CASSLGAGGGETQYF | TGTGCCAGCAGCTTAGGGGCGGGAGGAGGAGAGACCCAGTACTTC
TRBD1 | TRBJ2-1 | once | TRBV5-1 | CASSPTGGPYNEQFF | TGCGCCAGCAGCCCGACAGGGGGCCCCTACAATGAGCAGTTCTTC
. | TRBJ1-1 | . | TRBV6-5 | CASSKKQNTEAFF | TGTGCCAGCAGTAAGAAACAGAACACTGAAGCTTTCTTT
TRBD2 | TRBJ2-5 | . | TRBV2 | CASSAGGPQYF | TGTGCCAGCAGTGCGGGGGGTCCCCAGTACTTC
. | TRBJ2-2 | . | TRBV5-4 | CASSQNDGYTGELFF | TGTGCCAGCAGCCAAAACGACGGGTACACCGGGGAGCTGTTTTTT
TRBD1 | TRBJ1-2 | . | TRBV7-3 | CASSTGQGAAGGYTF | TGTGCCAGCAGCACTGGACAGGGGGCTGCGGGTGGCTACACCTTC